These 9 T cell receptor beta chains were sequenced from one sample in a study of T cells in Graves' hyperthyroidism and ophthalmopathy. Amplified TCR beta CDR3 regions came from RNA transcripts. RT-PCR in the first round (using the HTBI primer set) targeted the TCR CDR3. TCRdb independently ran MiXCR on the multiplex PCR reads; one entry per CDR3 protein. The table lists about 380,000 distinct CDR3 sequences, about 18% of them singletons. Sequencing used blood. Receptors originate from a man between 18 and 35 years old with Graves' ophthalmopathy.

This clonotype was seen repeatedly, ten times or more. The chain links TRBV20-1 to TRBJ2-5; no clear D gene. Germline V gene data show CDR1 as DFQATT and CDR2 as SNEGSKA (reference sequence). This CDR3 spans 10 amino acids. V lost 5 bases and J lost 7, with 8 bases in between. CDR3 protein: CSAAEGTQYF. For the CDR3, the DNA is TGCAGTGCTGCCGAAGGGACCCAGTACTTC.

This clonotype has ten or more counts. V usage is TRBV20-1 and J usage is TRBJ2-7, with D possibly being TRBD2 (5 bases). Deletions cut 6 bases from V and 0 bases from J, with 12 bases between. The CDR3 contains 13 residues. CDR1 is DFQATT and CDR2 is SNEGSKA in the germline V gene (reference sequence). CDR3 bases: TGCAGTGCGTTGGAGGCCGTCTCCTACGAGCAGTACTTC. Translation gives CSALEAVSYEQYF.

The rearrangement uses TRBV2 and TRBJ1-2; 8 bases map to TRBD1. The V segment lost 8 bases and the J segment 6 bases; nucleotides outside the gene matches: 17. The germline gives CDR1 SNHLY, CDR2 FYNNEI. This CDR3 region has 16 residues. CDR3 sequence: CASSTAQDRAGNGYTF. The DNA for the CDR3 is TGTGCCAGCTCTACGGCCCAGGACAGGGCGGGGAATGGCTACACCTTC. Full variable domain (rest looked up from reference TRBV2 and TRBJ1-2): EPEVTQTPSHQVTQMGQEVILRCVPISNHLYFYWYRQILGQKVEFLVSFYNNEISEKSEIFDDQFSVERPDGSNFTLKIRSTKLEDSAMYFCASSTAQDRAGNGYTFGSGTRLTVV.

CDR3 in DNA: TGTGCCAGCGCGGGTCCTTCTTTAGGCCAGCCCCAGCATTTT. It encodes CASAGPSLGQPQHF. The V call is TRBV6-2 or TRBV6-3, the J call TRBJ1-5; D gene uncertain. V was clipped by 8 bases and J by 7 bases, with 18 bases between them. Germline V gene sequence: CDR1 MNHEY, CDR2 SVGEGT. CDR3 length equals 14 residues.

Worth noting for this clonotype: It may be a read error: a sequence one base away is much more abundant. J is TRBJ1-6 and V is TRBV6-1, with D unclear. CDR3 length equals 15 residues. Germline V gives CDR1 MNHNS, CDR2 SASEGT. Deletions cut 6 bases from V and 7 bases from J, with 16 bases between. CDR3 DNA: TGTGCCAGCAGCGAACAGCGAAAACTAAATTCACCCCTCCACTTT. Translation: CASSEQRKLNSPLHF.

This clonotype was recorded a few times. The chain combines TRBV7-2 with TRBJ1-5, with 10 bases that match TRBD1. V shed 1 base, J shed 4 bases, and the junction held 1 base outside the gene matches. Germline V gives CDR1 SGHTA, CDR2 FQGNSA. This CDR3 contains 15 residues. This chain's CDR3 is CASSLEGQGNQPQHF. As DNA, the CDR3 is TGTGCCAGCAGCTTAGAGGGACAGGGGAATCAGCCCCAGCATTTT.

This CDR3 is CASTNLAGYNSPLHF. DNA for the CDR3: TGTGCCAGCACTAATTTGGCAGGCTATAATTCACCCCTCCACTTT. This chain connects TRBV6-1 to TRBJ1-6; D not resolved. The V gene lost 7 bases and the J gene lost 3 bases, with 13 bases spanning the gap. The CDR3 runs to 15 residues. CDR1 is MNHNS, CDR2 SASEGT, per germline.

The V gene is TRBV24-1, the J gene TRBJ2-3; no reliable D call. V lost 3 bases, J lost 4 bases, and 13 bases lay in between. This CDR3 spans 15 amino acids. CDR1 is KGHDR, CDR2 SFDVKD, per germline. Here the CDR3 DNA reads TGTGCCACCAGTGATCTCCCAGATGGCTCAGATACGCAGTATTTT. This sequence encodes CATSDLPDGSDTQYF.

This clonotype came up many times. The rearrangement uses TRBV28 and TRBJ2-7; D unresolved. Germline values: CDR1 MDHEN, CDR2 SYDVKM. This CDR3 has 17 amino acids. The V and J ends lost 5 bases and 0 bases respectively, with 20 bases between them. The CDR3 region is CASSIPLERPSSYEQYF. The CDR3 DNA sequence: TGTGCCAGCAGTATACCACTGGAGCGACCGAGCTCCTACGAGCAGTACTTC.